The 20 T cell receptor beta chains reported below all come from one sample, sequenced in a study of T cell responses to AZD1222 COVID-19 vaccine. Clones were sequenced by immunoSEQ multiplex PCR, and TCRdb holds only the in-frame ones, with some missing. The repertoire holds 140,000 to 150,000 clones, with about 90% as singletons. Specimen: peripheral blood, collected on day 0 of MenACWY control vaccination. The receptor source for this set is an adult in good health.

The V gene is TRBV14, the J gene TRBJ1-6, with TRBD1 matching over 8 bases. Germline-derived CDR1 and CDR2 are SGHDN and FVKESK. Germline trimming cut 0 bases from V and 10 bases from J; bases unmatched to any gene: 8. This CDR3 region has 16 residues. CDR3 sequence: CASSQDEGRGLSPLHF. CDR3 bases: TGTGCCAGCAGCCAAGACGAGGGCAGGGGGCTCTCACCCCTCCACTTT.

The chain links TRBV6-5 to TRBJ1-2, with D perhaps matching TRBD1 (6 bases). Germline assignment: CDR1 MNHEY and CDR2 SVGAGI. The V gene lost 5 bases and the J gene lost 4 bases, with 14 bases spanning the gap. The CDR3 spans 14 residues. Here the CDR3 DNA reads TGTGCCAGCAGTCAGGACAGATCAGCCTATGGCTACACCTTC. This sequence encodes CASSQDRSAYGYTF.

This clone occurred once. The chain uses TRBV5-6 and TRBJ1-6, with D perhaps TRBD1 (5 bases). V dropped 4 bases and J dropped 10 bases, with 15 bases sitting between them. This CDR3 comprises 14 residues. Germline-derived CDR1 and CDR2 are SGHDT and YYEEEE. The CDR3 nucleotides are TGTGCCAGCAGCCCGGGGACCGGTCGGTCACCCCTCCACTTT. Translated, it gives CASSPGTGRSPLHF.

The chain combines TRBV12-3 or TRBV12-4 with TRBJ1-5; a possible D gene is TRBD1 (5 bases). The CDR3 spans 13 residues. V gave up 6 bases and J gave up 4 bases, with 10 bases separating them. CDR3 in DNA: TGTGCCAGCAGGCAGCAGGGTAATCAGCCCCAGCATTTT. It is translated as CASRQQGNQPQHF.

The chain uses TRBV2 and TRBJ2-7, with D possibly being TRBD1 (5 bases). This CDR3 is built from 15 residues. With 1 base removed from V and 2 bases from J, the gap between germline ends came to 12 bases. Germline V gene lookup returns CDR1 SNHLY and CDR2 FYNNEI. In DNA, the CDR3 is TGTGCCAGCAGTGAAGAAAGGGGAACCCCCTACGAGCAGTACTTC. This translates into CASSEERGTPYEQYF. The variable domain in full, completed from reference TRBV2 and TRBJ2-7, reads EPEVTQTPSHQVTQMGQEVILRCVPISNHLYFYWYRQILGQKVEFLVSFYNNEISEKSEIFDDQFSVERPDGSNFTLKIRSTKLEDSAMYFCASSEERGTPYEQYFGPGTRLTVT.

The rearrangement joins TRBV5-1 to TRBJ1-5, with D possibly being TRBD1 (6 bases). V was trimmed by 1 base and J by 6 bases, leaving 20 bases between them. The CDR3 has 17 residues. Per the germline V gene, CDR1 is SGHRS and CDR2 is YFSETQ. Written as DNA, the CDR3 is TGCGCCAGCAGCTTGAGGGGGACTCGGCCCTCGAGTCAGCCCCAGCATTTT. Encoded protein: CASSLRGTRPSSQPQHF. The full variable domain, with the rest looked up from reference TRBV5-1 and TRBJ1-5, is KAGVTQTPRYLIKTRGQQVTLSCSPISGHRSVSWYQQTPGQGLQFLFEYFSETQRNKGNFPGRFSGRQFSNSRSEMNVSTLELGDSALYLCASSLRGTRPSSQPQHFGDGTRLSIL.

The chain recombines TRBV4-1 with TRBJ2-1; 14 bases agree with TRBD2. CDR1 MGHRA and CDR2 YSYEKL come from the germline V gene. The CDR3 covers 16 residues. The J segment lost 9 bases and the V segment lost 3 bases, leaving 7 bases of the junction unmatched. The CDR3 coding sequence is TGCGCCAGCAGCCAGCGACTAGCGGGGGGGCCGCGTGAGCAGTTCTTC. This sequence encodes CASSQRLAGGPREQFF.

The J gene is TRBJ2-1, the V gene TRBV7-3; TRBD2 matches 10 bases. Trimming took 3 bases from V and 6 from J; bases not matched to a gene: 11. Germline-derived CDR1 and CDR2 are SGHTA and FQGTGA. This CDR3 has 17 residues. The CDR3 protein is CASSFGEAGGPSNEQFF. The CDR3 nucleotides are TGTGCCAGCAGCTTCGGTGAAGCGGGGGGGCCGAGCAATGAGCAGTTCTTC.

This clone was seen a single time. The J gene is TRBJ1-1, the V gene TRBV18; D not certain. V dropped 2 bases and J dropped 4 bases, with 8 bases sitting between them. The CDR3 covers 13 residues. From germline, CDR1 is KGHSH and CDR2 LQKENI. The CDR3 sequence is CASSPADATEAFF. CDR3 bases: TGTGCCAGCTCACCAGCCGACGCCACTGAAGCTTTCTTT.

The gene calls are TRBV5-1 and TRBJ1-1; 7 bases agree with TRBD1. V dropped 4 bases and J dropped 8; count of bases not matched to a gene: 5. CDR1 and CDR2 (germline): SGHRS, YFSETQ. This CDR3 has 12 residues. CDR3 sequence (DNA): TGCGCCAGCAGCGCGGGGACAGCCGAAGCTTTCTTT. Translation gives CASSAGTAEAFF. Together with reference TRBV5-1 and TRBJ1-1, the CDR3 gives the full variable domain: KAGVTQTPRYLIKTRGQQVTLSCSPISGHRSVSWYQQTPGQGLQFLFEYFSETQRNKGNFPGRFSGRQFSNSRSEMNVSTLELGDSALYLCASSAGTAEAFFGQGTRLTVV.

This sequence joins TRBV4-1 and TRBJ1-4; a possible D gene is TRBD1 (5 bases). Trimming stripped 6 bases from V and 5 bases from J, with 16 bases between. The CDR3 is 15 amino acids. Looked up from germline, CDR1 is MGHRA and CDR2 is YSYEKL. CDR3 coding DNA: TGCGCCAGCAGTCATCAAGGGGCGAGCAATGAAAAACTGTTTTTT. This encodes CASSHQGASNEKLFF.

CDR3 residues: CASSLAGGSGYTF. CDR3 in DNA: TGTGCCAGCAGCCTCGCGGGGGGCTCGGGCTACACCTTC. The rearrangement joins TRBV9 to TRBJ1-2, with TRBD1 as a possible D gene (6 bases). The CDR3 is 13 amino acids. Germline values: CDR1 SGDLS, CDR2 YYNGEE. V was cut by 4 bases and J by 8 bases, with 15 bases left in between. The full variable domain, in which reference TRBV9 and TRBJ1-2 provide the parts outside the CDR3, is DSGVTQTPKHLITATGQRVTLRCSPRSGDLSVYWYQQSLDQGLQFLIQYYNGEERAKGNILERFSAQQFPDLHSELNLSSLELGDSALYFCASSLAGGSGYTFGSGTRLTVV.

This clone was observed a handful of times. This sequence joins TRBV6-4 and TRBJ1-1, with 7 bases identical to TRBD1. In germline, CDR1 is MRHNA, CDR2 SNTAGT. After removal of 2 bases from V and 9 bases from J, the junction contained 9 bases not matched to a gene. The CDR3 spans 14 residues. For the CDR3, the DNA is TGTGCCAGCAGTGACCCGTCGCGAGGGGGCAAAGCTTTCTTT. Translating it yields CASSDPSRGGKAFF.

V usage is TRBV28 and J usage is TRBJ2-7; 10 bases are shared with TRBD1. Germline V lookup: CDR1 MDHEN, CDR2 SYDVKM. Trimming took 6 bases from V and 4 from J; bases not matched to a gene: 9. The CDR3 is 15 amino acids. CDR3 DNA sequence: TGTGCCAGCAGACCTCCTCCGGGACAGGGGTACGAGCAGTACTTC. It codes for CASRPPPGQGYEQYF.

The rearrangement joins TRBV25-1 to TRBJ1-2; D is ambiguous. V was pared by 4 bases and J by 8 bases, with 14 bases between. This CDR3 spans 13 amino acids. From germline, CDR1 is MGHDK and CDR2 SYGVNS. The CDR3 bases are TGTGCCAGCAGTGGCCTCAATCGTGGAGGCTACACCTTC. Its protein product is CASSGLNRGGYTF.

The chain employs TRBV16 and TRBJ1-3; D not resolved. V was pared by 0 bases and J by 4 bases, with 10 bases between. The germline CDR1 and CDR2 sequences are KGHSY and FQNENV. The CDR3 spans 15 residues. The CDR3 loop reads CASSQSYGSGNTIYF. The CDR3 nucleotides read TGTGCCAGCAGCCAATCTTACGGAAGCGGAAACACCATATATTTT.

V and J are TRBV28 and TRBJ1-5; D is ambiguous. V lost 6 bases and J 4 bases, leaving 7 bases between the germline ends. The CDR3 spans 12 residues. Germline CDR1 is MDHEN and CDR2 is SYDVKM. The CDR3 bases are TGTGCCAGCAGAGGCTTAAATCAGCCCCAGCATTTT. Translating it yields CASRGLNQPQHF.

This clone has only one observation. The chain joins TRBV9 to TRBJ2-7, with D perhaps being TRBD1 or TRBD2 (5 bases each). In germline, CDR1 is SGDLS, CDR2 YYNGEE. The CDR3 totals 14 residues. Trimming removed 2 bases from V and 0 bases from J, with 9 bases in between. CDR3 in amino acids: CASSVGPYSYEQYF. CDR3 DNA: TGTGCCAGCAGCGTGGGACCGTACTCCTACGAGCAGTACTTC.

The V gene is TRBV5-6, the J gene TRBJ1-6, with D maybe TRBD1 (5 bases). Per germline, CDR1 SGHDT and CDR2 YYEEEE. This CDR3 has 17 residues. V was cut by 0 bases and J by 7 bases, with 17 bases left in between. In DNA form, the CDR3 reads TGTGCCAGCAGCTTGGCCGGGGGGGAAACTACAAATTCACCCCTCCACTTT. This gives the protein CASSLAGGETTNSPLHF. The full variable domain, with the rest looked up from reference TRBV5-6 and TRBJ1-6, is DAGVTQSPTHLIKTRGQQVTLRCSPKSGHDTVSWYQQALGQGPQFIFQYYEEEERQRGNFPDRFSGHQFPNYSSELNVNALLLGDSALYLCASSLAGGETTNSPLHFGNGTRLTVT.

This sequence joins TRBV11-2 and TRBJ2-7; D might be TRBD1 or TRBD2, each matching 6 bases. Per the germline V gene, CDR1 is SGHAT and CDR2 is FQNNGV. The CDR3 runs 15 residues. Trimming took 8 bases from V and 6 from J, leaving 23 bases between them. This chain's CDR3 is CASEPFRARGGEQYF. The CDR3 DNA reads as TGTGCCAGCGAACCCTTCCGTGCCAGGGGAGGCGAGCAGTACTTC.